These T cell receptor beta chains were read from a single sample in a study of T cells in localized non-small cell lung cancer. Clones were read by immunoSEQ multiplex PCR, and TCRdb kept only the in-frame ones, dropping some. The sample contains around 90,000 clones, around 80% of which appear only once. This specimen consisted of PBMCs, obtained before any cancer treatment. These receptors originate from a man between 40 and 70 years old with stage II squamous cell lung carcinoma. Both conserved end residues are part of each CDR3. The D gene is left open where the match is weak. Clone sizes are given selectively: once, few, many, or a class where the clone is expanded.

j_gene | v_gene | abundance | d_gene | CDR3aa | CDR3nt
TRBJ2-3 | TRBV6-6 | . | . | CASSYSVQGKDTQYF | TGTGCCAGCAGTTACTCGGTCCAGGGCAAAGATACGCAGTATTTT
TRBJ2-6 | TRBV6-5 | . | . | CASSSARPGANVLTF | TGTGCCAGCAGTTCCGCCCGCCCTGGGGCCAACGTCCTGACTTTC
TRBJ1-1 | TRBV7-3 | . | TRBD1 | CASSLMDRGTEAFF | TGTGCCAGCAGCTTAATGGACAGGGGTACTGAAGCTTTCTTT
TRBJ2-1 | TRBV5-4 | few | . | CASSLGTLNNEQFF | TGTGCCAGCAGCTTAGGGACACTAAACAATGAGCAGTTCTTC
TRBJ1-5 | TRBV30 | . | . | CAWSPEGNQPQHF | TGTGCCTGGAGTCCCGAGGGGAATCAGCCCCAGCATTTT
TRBJ2-3 | TRBV28 | . | TRBD1 | CASRGQGRNTDTQYF | TGTGCCAGCAGGGGACAGGGACGGAACACAGATACGCAGTATTTT
TRBJ2-1 | TRBV4-3 | . | . | CASSQDPRHPSYNEQFF | TGCGCCAGCAGCCAAGATCCGCGGCATCCTAGCTACAATGAGCAGTTCTTC
TRBJ2-7 | TRBV7-2 | . | . | CASSFTSYEQYF | TGTGCCAGCAGCTTTACCTCCTACGAGCAGTACTTC
TRBJ2-1 | TRBV11-3 | . | TRBD2 | CASSFGPGTSGSHEQFF | TGTGCCAGCAGCTTCGGGCCCGGGACTAGCGGGAGCCATGAGCAGTTCTTC
TRBJ2-3 | TRBV7-2 | . | TRBD2 | CASSTAGTSGGTDTQYF | TGTGCCAGCAGCACCGCAGGGACTAGCGGGGGCACAGATACGCAGTATTTT
TRBJ1-5 | TRBV5-4 | . | TRBD1 | CASSKDRGRGQPQHF | TGTGCCAGCAGCAAGGACAGGGGGCGAGGGCAGCCCCAGCATTTT
TRBJ2-1 | TRBV11-2 | . | . | CASSGPGSVVHYNEQFF | TGTGCCAGCAGCGGCCCGGGGAGCGTGGTTCACTACAATGAGCAGTTCTTC
TRBJ2-1 | TRBV5-6 | . | . | CASAFVLGGDGSYNEQFF | TGTGCCAGCGCTTTCGTCTTAGGTGGAGATGGGTCCTACAATGAGCAGTTCTTC
TRBJ2-3 | TRBV5-6 | . | . | CASSLNGQGGDTQYF | TGTGCCAGCAGCTTGAACGGCCAGGGAGGAGATACGCAGTATTTT
TRBJ2-2 | TRBV6-5 | . | . | CASKTGNTGELFF | TGTGCCAGCAAGACAGGGAACACCGGGGAGCTGTTTTTT
TRBJ1-1 | TRBV9 | once | . | CASSVKVGDTEAFF | TGTGCCAGCAGCGTTAAAGTGGGGGACACTGAAGCTTTCTTT
TRBJ2-6 | TRBV6-4 | . | TRBD2 | CASSGGGSGANVLTF | TGTGCCAGCAGTGGGGGGGGCTCTGGGGCCAACGTCCTGACTTTC
TRBJ2-1 | TRBV5-5 | . | . | CASSPGTHQNNEQFF | TGTGCCAGCAGCCCGGGGACACACCAAAACAATGAGCAGTTCTTC
TRBJ1-5 | TRBV2 | . | TRBD1 | CASSEALAGGYSNQPQHF | TGTGCCAGCAGTGAAGCGTTGGCAGGGGGTTATAGCAATCAGCCCCAGCATTTT
TRBJ1-6 | TRBV4-3 | . | . | CASSQDRQDPYNSPLHF | TGCGCCAGCAGCCAAGATCGGCAGGACCCCTATAATTCACCCCTCCACTTT
TRBJ2-7 | TRBV4-1 | . | TRBD1 | CASSQDRGTGYEQYF | TGCGCCAGCAGCCAAGATCGGGGGACAGGCTACGAGCAGTACTTC
TRBJ2-7 | TRBV2 | . | TRBD2 | CASSFLAGPSYEQYF | TGTGCCAGCAGTTTTCTAGCGGGTCCCTCCTACGAGCAGTACTTC
TRBJ1-1 | TRBV2 | . | . | CASSEGRFNTEAFF | TGTGCCAGCAGTGAAGGGAGATTTAACACTGAAGCTTTCTTT
TRBJ2-3 | TRBV2 | . | TRBD2 | CASSGGTSGSSGTDTQYF | TGTGCCAGCAGTGGAGGGACTAGCGGGAGCAGCGGCACAGATACGCAGTATTTT
TRBJ2-2 | TRBV30 | once | . | CAWSVSPGELFF | TGTGCCTGGAGTGTATCTCCCGGGGAGCTGTTTTTT
TRBJ1-2 | TRBV9 | few | . | CASSVDPYGYTF | TGTGCCAGCAGCGTAGACCCCTATGGCTACACCTTC
TRBJ1-2 | TRBV20-1 | . | . | CSADSYGYTF | TGCAGTGCTGACAGCTATGGCTACACCTTC
TRBJ2-1 | TRBV7-2 | . | . | CASSLTPSIEQFF | TGTGCCAGCAGCTTAACCCCGAGCATTGAGCAGTTCTTC
TRBJ2-1 | TRBV28 | . | TRBD2 | CASTRFRTSSVEQFF | TGTGCCAGCACCCGCTTTCGGACTAGCTCGGTAGAGCAGTTCTTC
TRBJ2-3 | TRBV25-1 | . | TRBD2 | CASRNSGSRDTQYF | TGTGCCAGCAGAAATAGCGGGAGTCGCGATACGCAGTATTTT
TRBJ1-2 | TRBV28 | . | . | CASGGTSYGYTF | TGTGCCAGCGGAGGGACTTCCTATGGCTACACCTTC
TRBJ2-3 | TRBV10-3 | . | TRBD1 | CAISGTGGGTDTQYF | TGTGCCATCAGTGGTACAGGGGGCGGCACAGATACGCAGTATTTT
TRBJ1-1 | TRBV21-1 | . | . | CASSPLGGENTEAFF | TGTGCCAGCAGCCCCCTGGGCGGGGAGAACACTGAAGCTTTCTTT
TRBJ2-2 | TRBV5-1 | . | TRBD1 | CASSSGQEGITGELFF | TGCGCCAGCAGCTCGGGACAGGAAGGTATCACCGGGGAGCTGTTTTTT
TRBJ1-4 | TRBV7-2 | . | . | CASSPQTQATNEKLFF | TGTGCCAGCAGCCCGCAGACACAAGCAACTAATGAAAAACTGTTTTTT
TRBJ2-1 | TRBV19 | . | TRBD1 | CASSFIQGVSYNEQFF | TGTGCCAGTAGTTTTATACAGGGGGTGTCCTACAATGAGCAGTTCTTC
TRBJ2-5 | TRBV5-5 | . | . | CASSLGDIRETQYF | TGTGCCAGCAGCTTGGGTGATATCAGGGAGACCCAGTACTTC
TRBJ2-7 | TRBV4-2 | many | TRBD2 | CASSPGLAGGAQYF | TGTGCCAGCAGCCCTGGACTAGCGGGGGGGGCGCAGTACTTC
TRBJ1-1 | TRBV5-1 | few | . | CASSWAGVNTEAFF | TGCGCCAGCAGCTGGGCAGGAGTGAACACTGAAGCTTTCTTT
TRBJ2-6 | TRBV28 | . | TRBD2 | CAERGPGANVLTF | TGTGCGGAGCGGGGGCCTGGGGCCAACGTCCTGACTTTC
TRBJ2-1 | TRBV5-6 | . | TRBD2 | CASSLDPGLAVNEQFF | TGTGCCAGCAGCTTGGACCCGGGACTAGCGGTGAATGAGCAGTTCTTC
TRBJ1-2 | TRBV7-2 | . | . | CASTPLITGRLYGYTF | TGTGCCAGCACCCCCCTGATAACAGGCAGACTCTATGGCTACACCTTC
TRBJ2-7 | TRBV19 | . | TRBD2 | CASSAPLQRGRLFF | TGTGCCAGTAGTGCCCCACTCCAGCGGGGTAGGTTATTCTTC
TRBJ1-1 | TRBV29-1 | . | TRBD1 | CSGRTGLETEAFF | TGCAGCGGTAGGACAGGGCTGGAAACTGAAGCTTTCTTT
TRBJ2-2 | TRBV28 | . | . | CASRRPIWAGRAANTGELFF | TGTGCCAGCAGGCGCCCCATCTGGGCAGGGCGCGCTGCGAACACCGGGGAGCTGTTTTTT
TRBJ1-4 | TRBV19 | . | . | CASMLAGDTEKLFF | TGTGCCAGTATGTTGGCGGGTGATACTGAAAAACTGTTTTTT
TRBJ1-6 | TRBV28 | . | . | CASILVGEGMVGSPLHF | TGTGCCAGCATCCTGGTAGGGGAGGGAATGGTAGGGTCACCCCTCCACTTT
TRBJ1-4 | TRBV9 | . | . | CASSVGAARDEKLFF | TGTGCCAGCAGCGTAGGGGCAGCTCGCGATGAAAAACTGTTTTTT
TRBJ2-5 | TRBV30 | . | TRBD1 | CAWRKGTGVQETQYF | TGTGCCTGGAGGAAAGGGACAGGGGTCCAAGAGACCCAGTACTTC
TRBJ2-1 | TRBV28 | . | . | CASSLGGVRNNEQFF | TGTGCCAGCAGTTTGGGGGGAGTCCGCAACAATGAGCAGTTCTTC
TRBJ1-1 | TRBV28 | . | . | CASSLWTGGGRPEAFF | TGTGCCAGCAGTTTATGGACCGGGGGGGGTCGGCCTGAAGCTTTCTTT
TRBJ2-4 | TRBV4-1 | . | TRBD1 | CASSRDRGSENIQYF | TGCGCCAGCAGCCGTGACAGGGGCAGTGAAAACATTCAGTACTTC
TRBJ1-5 | TRBV7-2 | . | TRBD1 | CASSYKQGDNQPQHF | TGTGCCAGCAGCTACAAACAGGGGGACAATCAGCCCCAGCATTTT